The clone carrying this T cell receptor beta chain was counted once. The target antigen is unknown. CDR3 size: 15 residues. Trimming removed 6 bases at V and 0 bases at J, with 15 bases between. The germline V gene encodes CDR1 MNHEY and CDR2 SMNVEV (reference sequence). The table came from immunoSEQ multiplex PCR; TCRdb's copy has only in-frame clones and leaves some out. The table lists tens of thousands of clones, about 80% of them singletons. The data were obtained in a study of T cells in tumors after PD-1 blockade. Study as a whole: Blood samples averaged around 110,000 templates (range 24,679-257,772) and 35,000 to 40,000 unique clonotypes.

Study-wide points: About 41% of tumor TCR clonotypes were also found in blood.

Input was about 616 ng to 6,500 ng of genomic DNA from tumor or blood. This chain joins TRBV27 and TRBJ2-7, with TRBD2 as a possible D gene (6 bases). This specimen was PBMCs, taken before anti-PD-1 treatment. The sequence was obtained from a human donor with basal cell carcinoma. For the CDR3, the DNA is TGTGCCAGCAGCCATGGGGGGACGGTCTCCTACGAGCAGTACTTC. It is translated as CASSHGGTVSYEQYF.